The clone carrying this T cell receptor beta chain occurred many times. The sample is drawn from a study of T-cell reconstitution after alpha-beta-depleted transplantation in children. TCRbeta library construction was performed incorporating unique molecular identifiers. TCRdb ran MiXCR on the PCR reads and lists one entry per CDR3 protein. The sample holds roughly 610,000 distinct CDR3 sequences, 10% to 13% seen once. This material consisted of PBMCs from the stem cell graft donor, taken from the stem cell graft. The clonotype comes from a human donor who donated a stem cell graft to a child with acute myeloid leukemia.

The CDR3 protein is CASSGGRTSGNNEQFF. In nucleotides, the CDR3 is TGTGCCAGCAGCGGAGGACGGACTAGCGGAAACAATGAGCAGTTCTTC. The chain is built from TRBV9 and TRBJ2-1; 10 bases are a match to TRBD2. Germline values: CDR1 SGDLS, CDR2 YYNGEE. The CDR3 covers 16 residues. Trimming removed 3 bases from V and 5 bases from J; junction bases left unmatched: 8.